This TCR beta chain was profiled in a study of cytomegalovirus exposure and HLA in healthy donors. This clone was detected only a few times. The PCR ran on 60 Vbeta and 13 Jbeta primers. Libraries were prepared by immunoSEQ multiplex PCR; TCRdb keeps only in-frame clonotypes and omits some of them. The table has roughly 190,000 clones, roughly four fifths seen once. Sequencing was done on a sample of PBMCs. The TCR was taken from a woman aged 45-60 years in good health and CMV-seropositive.

CDR3 sequence (DNA): TGCGCCAGCAGCTCGACAGATTACGCTTCTGAAGCTTTCTTT. Translating it yields CASSSTDYASEAFF. This sequence joins TRBV10-2 and TRBJ1-1; possible D gene TRBD1, 5 bases. Germline V gives CDR1 WSHSY, CDR2 SAAADI. The CDR3 is 14 residues long. The ends were cut back, 6 bases at V and 6 bases at J, with 17 bases in the middle.